The 20 T cell receptor beta chains in this list originate from one sample, sequenced in a study of graft-versus-host responses after intestinal transplantation. Their recognized antigens are unknown. Some clones are missing from TCRdb's copy, which holds only in-frame ones; the method was immunoSEQ multiplex PCR. The repertoire holds fewer than 95,000 clones, with 85% to 95% as singletons. Sequenced here: unstimulated CD8+ T cells sorted from spleen or lymph node cells, sampled before transplant. The receptors were gathered from a human donor who was the organ donor for an intestinal transplant.

The chain carries TRBV30 and TRBJ1-2, with D maybe TRBD1 (6 bases). Germline V lookup: CDR1 GTSNPN, CDR2 SVGIG (reference sequence). V was pared by 2 bases and J by 8 bases, with 21 bases between. The CDR3 contains 15 residues. CDR3 amino acids: CAWSPWDTPPGGYTF. CDR3 DNA sequence: TGTGCCTGGAGTCCCTGGGACACCCCCCCGGGAGGCTACACCTTC.

CDR3 sequence (DNA): TGTGCTAGTGGTTTGTACGGGAACTATGGCTACACCTTC. Translation gives CASGLYGNYGYTF. J is TRBJ1-2 and V is TRBV12-5; D gene unclear. This CDR3 has 13 amino acids. Germline assignment: CDR1 LGHNT and CDR2 FRNRAP. Trimming pared 2 bases from V and 2 bases from J, leaving 6 bases between.

Regarding this clone: The sample contains more than one DNA sequence encoding this CDR3. The genes are TRBV4-1 and TRBJ1-1; a possible D gene is TRBD1 (5 bases). This CDR3 region has 12 residues. Looked up from germline, CDR1 is MGHRA and CDR2 is YSYEKL. With 5 bases removed from V and 1 base from J, the gap between germline ends came to 5 bases. The CDR3 DNA reads as TGCGCCAGCAGCAGGGGGAACACTGAAGCTTTCTTT. Amino acid sequence: CASSRGNTEAFF.

V gene TRBV18 combines with J gene TRBJ1-4, with TRBD1 matching 7 bases. The CDR3 contains 15 residues. V was clipped by 3 bases and J by 6 bases; unmatched bases: 7. CDR1 is KGHSH, CDR2 LQKENI, per germline. CDR3 region: CASSPDRVDDEKLFF. CDR3 coding DNA: TGTGCCAGCTCACCCGACAGGGTTGACGATGAAAAACTGTTTTTT.

This sequence joins TRBV19 and TRBJ2-7, with a possible D match to TRBD2 (5 bases). The CDR3 has 13 amino acids. Deletions cut 2 bases from V and 4 bases from J, with 9 bases between. Looked up from germline, CDR1 is LNHDA and CDR2 is SQIVND (reference sequence). The CDR3: CASSITPGYEQYF. In DNA form, the CDR3 reads TGTGCCAGTAGTATAACCCCGGGGTACGAGCAGTACTTC.

The V call is TRBV12-2, the J call TRBJ2-1; the table's D gene call, TRBD1, was not cross checked with the DNA. TRBV12-2 is a listed pseudogene. The CDR3 covers 18 residues. DNA of the CDR3: TGTGCAAGTCGCTTAGCGCGCGGGACAGGGGGCCCATACAATGAGCAGTTCTTC. It encodes CASRLARGTGGPYNEQFF.

This rearrangement joins TRBV2 to TRBJ2-7; 8 positions agree with TRBD2. V lost 6 bases, J lost 2 bases, and 9 bases stayed unmatched. CDR1 is SNHLY, CDR2 FYNNEI, per germline. The CDR3 runs to 15 residues. CDR3 DNA: TGTGCCAGCAGGGCGGAAGCGGGGGAAGCCTACGAGCAGTACTTC. The encoded protein is CASRAEAGEAYEQYF. Filled out from reference TRBV2 and TRBJ2-7, the complete variable domain reads EPEVTQTPSHQVTQMGQEVILRCVPISNHLYFYWYRQILGQKVEFLVSFYNNEISEKSEIFDDQFSVERPDGSNFTLKIRSTKLEDSAMYFCASRAEAGEAYEQYFGPGTRLTVT.

The rearrangement uses TRBV7-9 and TRBJ2-1; D is unresolved. Germline CDR1 and CDR2: SEHNR and FQNEAQ (reference sequence). V lost 3 bases to trimming and J lost 4 bases, with 10 bases between them. This CDR3 comprises 14 residues. The CDR3 nucleotides read TGTGCCAGCAGCTTGTTACAGAAATACAATGAGCAGTTCTTC. Its translation is CASSLLQKYNEQFF.

V is TRBV6-5 and J is TRBJ1-6; possible D gene TRBD1, 5 bases. V was cut by 2 bases and J by 12 bases, with 11 bases left in between. The germline gives CDR1 MNHEY, CDR2 SVGAGI. This CDR3 has 13 amino acids. CDR3 in amino acids: CASSYEPQGPLHF. The CDR3 coding sequence is TGTGCCAGCAGTTACGAGCCCCAGGGACCCCTCCACTTT.

This chain joins TRBV9 and TRBJ2-7; TRBD1 agrees at 7 bases. Trimming took 0 bases from V and 3 from J; bases not matched to a gene: 6. This CDR3 spans 15 amino acids. CDR1 is SGDLS, CDR2 YYNGEE, per germline. DNA for the CDR3: TGTGCCAGCAGCGTAGGGGACAGTCCGATCTACGAGCAGTACTTC. Its translation is CASSVGDSPIYEQYF.

The chain combines TRBV7-3 with TRBJ1-4; the D gene is possibly TRBD1 (6 bases). Germline lookup yields CDR1 SGHTA and CDR2 FQGTGA. V gave up 5 bases and J gave up 7 bases, with 11 bases separating them. There are 13 residues in the CDR3. The CDR3 loop reads CASSPQDSEKLFF. In DNA, the CDR3 is TGTGCCAGCAGCCCCCAGGACAGTGAAAAACTGTTTTTT.

The CDR3 DNA is TGCAGCGTTGGAGACAGGGGGCCGTCTGGGGCCAACGTCCTGACTTTC. This codes for CSVGDRGPSGANVLTF. The rearrangement uses TRBV29-1 and TRBJ2-6, with 10 bases matching TRBD1. With 4 bases clipped from V and 1 base from J, the junction kept 4 bases outside the gene matches. Germline V lookup: CDR1 SQVTM, CDR2 ANQGSEA. The CDR3 consists of 16 residues.

The chain recombines TRBV11-2 with TRBJ2-3; 10 nucleotides agree with TRBD2. Trimming at V came to 3 bases and at J to 3 bases, leaving 6 bases not matched to a gene. Germline V lookup: CDR1 SGHAT, CDR2 FQNNGV. This CDR3 spans 16 amino acids. The CDR3 bases are TGTGCCAGCAGCTTCTCAGCGGGGGGGGCGACAGATACGCAGTATTTT. This codes for CASSFSAGGATDTQYF.

This rearrangement joins TRBV10-3 to TRBJ2-7; 11 bases agree with TRBD2. The J segment lost 2 bases and the V segment lost 3 bases, leaving 9 bases of the junction unmatched. CDR1 ENHRY and CDR2 SYGVKD come from the germline V gene. The CDR3 consists of 17 residues. CDR3 nucleotides: TGTGCCATCAGTGACCCCCCGACTAGCGGGGATACCTACGAGCAGTACTTC. This gives the protein CAISDPPTSGDTYEQYF.

The chain links TRBV9 to TRBJ1-1; TRBD1 is a possible D gene (5 bases). The length of the CDR3 is 14 residues. V was cut by 4 bases and J by 6 bases, with 16 bases left in between. Germline CDR1 reads SGDLS; CDR2 reads YYNGEE. For the CDR3, the DNA is TGTGCCAGCAGCTCCGGTCGGAGGGGCCCTGAAGCTTTCTTT. Translation gives CASSSGRRGPEAFF. Filled out from reference TRBV9 and TRBJ1-1, the complete variable domain reads DSGVTQTPKHLITATGQRVTLRCSPRSGDLSVYWYQQSLDQGLQFLIQYYNGEERAKGNILERFSAQQFPDLHSELNLSSLELGDSALYFCASSSGRRGPEAFFGQGTRLTVV.

The chain has TRBV12-5 and TRBJ1-1; D remains unclear. The CDR3 runs 14 residues. V lost 2 bases, J lost 0 bases, and 7 bases lay in between. Germline CDR1 LGHNT, CDR2 FRNRAP. DNA of the CDR3: TGTGCTAGTGGTTTGTCAGTAATGAACACTGAAGCTTTCTTT. It specifies CASGLSVMNTEAFF.

The chain uses TRBV5-1 and TRBJ1-2, with no clear D. Germline CDR1 reads SGHRS; CDR2 reads YFSETQ. This CDR3 contains 13 residues. Trimming removed 0 bases at V and 5 bases at J, with 8 bases between. The CDR3: CASSLGYSYGYTF. The CDR3 region has the DNA TGCGCCAGCAGCTTGGGCTACAGTTATGGCTACACCTTC.

J is TRBJ2-5 and V is TRBV7-8; 7 bases line up with TRBD2. CDR3 length: 15 residues. V lost 1 base to trimming and J lost 4 bases; unmatched junction nucleotides: 6. Looked up from germline, CDR1 is SGHVS and CDR2 is FQNEAQ. The CDR3 reads CASSLGGGRLETQYF. The CDR3 DNA reads TGTGCCAGCAGCTTAGGGGGGGGACGGCTAGAGACCCAGTACTTC.

The chain couples TRBV9 to TRBJ1-2, with 8 bases that match TRBD1. The junction had 12 bases not matched to a gene; V was cut back by 4 bases and J by 4 bases. The CDR3 covers 16 residues. Germline assignment: CDR1 SGDLS and CDR2 YYNGEE. The CDR3 reads CASSQPRTGFPYGYTF. The CDR3 DNA is TGTGCCAGCAGCCAACCTCGGACAGGGTTCCCCTATGGCTACACCTTC.

The J gene is TRBJ1-6, the V gene TRBV4-1, with D perhaps TRBD1 (6 bases). Germline-derived CDR1 and CDR2 are MGHRA and YSYEKL. The CDR3 covers 19 residues. V dropped 3 bases and J dropped 0 bases, with 18 bases sitting between them. The CDR3 loop reads CASSQLLYRVGSYNSPLHF. The CDR3 nucleotides read TGCGCCAGCAGCCAGCTACTATACAGGGTTGGCTCCTATAATTCACCCCTCCACTTT.